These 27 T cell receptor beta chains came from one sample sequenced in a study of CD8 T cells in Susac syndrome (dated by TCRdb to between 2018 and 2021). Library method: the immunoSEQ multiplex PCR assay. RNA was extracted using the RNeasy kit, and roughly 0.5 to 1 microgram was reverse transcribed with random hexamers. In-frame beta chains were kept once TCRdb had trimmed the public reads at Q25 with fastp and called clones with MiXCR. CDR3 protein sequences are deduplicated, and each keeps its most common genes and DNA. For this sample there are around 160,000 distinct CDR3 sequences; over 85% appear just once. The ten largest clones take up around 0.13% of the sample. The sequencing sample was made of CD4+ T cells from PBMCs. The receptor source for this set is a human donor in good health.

The CDR3 DNA is TGTGCCAGCGCCCTCCCGAGTCCTAGCACAGATACGCAGTATTTT. Protein sequence: CASALPSPSTDTQYF. J is TRBJ2-3 and V is TRBV6-6; no firm D call. The CDR3 runs 15 residues. V was cut by 8 bases and J by 0 bases, with 15 bases left in between. Per the germline V gene, CDR1 is MNHNY and CDR2 is SVGAGI (reference sequence).

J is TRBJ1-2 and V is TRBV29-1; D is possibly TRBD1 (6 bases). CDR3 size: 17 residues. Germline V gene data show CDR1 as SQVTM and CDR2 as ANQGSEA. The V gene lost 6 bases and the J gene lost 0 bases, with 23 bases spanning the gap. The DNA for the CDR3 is TGCAGCGTCCCTTACGACAGGAAGCCACTAGCTAACTATGGCTACACCTTC. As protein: CSVPYDRKPLANYGYTF.

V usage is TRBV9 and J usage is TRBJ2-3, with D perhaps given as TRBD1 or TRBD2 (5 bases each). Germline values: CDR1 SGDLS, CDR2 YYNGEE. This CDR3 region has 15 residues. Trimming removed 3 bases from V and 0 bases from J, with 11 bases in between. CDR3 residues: CASSEKGRSTDTQYF. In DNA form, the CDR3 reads TGTGCCAGCAGCGAAAAGGGACGTAGCACAGATACGCAGTATTTT.

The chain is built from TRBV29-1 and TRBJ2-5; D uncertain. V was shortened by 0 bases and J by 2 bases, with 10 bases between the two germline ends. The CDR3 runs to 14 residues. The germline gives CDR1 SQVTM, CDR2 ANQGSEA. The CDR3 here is CSVEDPAGQETQYF. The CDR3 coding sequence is TGCAGCGTTGAAGATCCCGCAGGTCAAGAGACCCAGTACTTC.

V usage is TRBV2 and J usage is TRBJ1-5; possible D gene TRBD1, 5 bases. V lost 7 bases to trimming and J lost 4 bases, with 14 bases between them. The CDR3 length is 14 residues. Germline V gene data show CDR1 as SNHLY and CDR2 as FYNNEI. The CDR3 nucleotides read TGTGCCAGCACGGGCCAGGGCACAAATCAGCCCCAGCATTTT. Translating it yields CASTGQGTNQPQHF. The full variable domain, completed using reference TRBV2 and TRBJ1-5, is EPEVTQTPSHQVTQMGQEVILRCVPISNHLYFYWYRQILGQKVEFLVSFYNNEISEKSEIFDDQFSVERPDGSNFTLKIRSTKLEDSAMYFCASTGQGTNQPQHFGDGTRLSIL.

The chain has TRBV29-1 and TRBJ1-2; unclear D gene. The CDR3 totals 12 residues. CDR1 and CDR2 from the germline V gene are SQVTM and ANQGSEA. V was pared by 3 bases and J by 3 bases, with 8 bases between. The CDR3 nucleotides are TGCAGCGTTGAGGCGGCGGACTATGGCTACACCTTC. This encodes CSVEAADYGYTF.

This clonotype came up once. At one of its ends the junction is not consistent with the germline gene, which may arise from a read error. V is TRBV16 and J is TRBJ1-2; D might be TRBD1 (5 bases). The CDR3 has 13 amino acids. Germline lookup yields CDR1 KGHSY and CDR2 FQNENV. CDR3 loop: CASGQFRDYGYTF. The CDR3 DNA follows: TGTGCCAGCGGCCAATTCAGGGACTATGGCTACACCTTC.

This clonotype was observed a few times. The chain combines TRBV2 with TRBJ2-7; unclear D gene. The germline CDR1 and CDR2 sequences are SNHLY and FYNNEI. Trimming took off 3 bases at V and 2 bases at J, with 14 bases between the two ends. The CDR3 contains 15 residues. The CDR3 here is CASSDIDMRTYEQYF. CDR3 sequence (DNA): TGTGCCAGCAGTGATATTGACATGCGAACCTACGAGCAGTACTTC. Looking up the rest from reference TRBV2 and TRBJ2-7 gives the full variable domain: EPEVTQTPSHQVTQMGQEVILRCVPISNHLYFYWYRQILGQKVEFLVSFYNNEISEKSEIFDDQFSVERPDGSNFTLKIRSTKLEDSAMYFCASSDIDMRTYEQYFGPGTRLTVT.

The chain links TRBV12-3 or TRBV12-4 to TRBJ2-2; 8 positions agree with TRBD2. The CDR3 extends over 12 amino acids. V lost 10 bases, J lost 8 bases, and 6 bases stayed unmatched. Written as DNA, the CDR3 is TGTGCCATCGGGACTAGGATTGGGGAGCTGTTTTTT. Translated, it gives CAIGTRIGELFF.

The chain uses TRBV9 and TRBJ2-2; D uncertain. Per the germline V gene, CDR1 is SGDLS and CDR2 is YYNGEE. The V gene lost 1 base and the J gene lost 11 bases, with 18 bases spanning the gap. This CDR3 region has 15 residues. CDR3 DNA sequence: TGTGCCAGCAGCGTAATTCCCAGCAACGTGATAGAGCTGTTTTTT. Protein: CASSVIPSNVIELFF.

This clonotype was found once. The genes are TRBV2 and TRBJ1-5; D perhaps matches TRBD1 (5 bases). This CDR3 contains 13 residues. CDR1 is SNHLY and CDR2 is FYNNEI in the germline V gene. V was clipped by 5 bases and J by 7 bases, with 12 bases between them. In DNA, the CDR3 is TGTGCCAGCAGTAACTTCGAGGGGCAGCCCCAGCATTTT. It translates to CASSNFEGQPQHF.

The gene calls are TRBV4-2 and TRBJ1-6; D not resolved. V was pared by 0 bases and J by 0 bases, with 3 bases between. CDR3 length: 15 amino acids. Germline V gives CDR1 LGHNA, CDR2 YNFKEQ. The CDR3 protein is CASSQDSSYNSPLHF. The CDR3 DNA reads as TGTGCCAGCAGCCAAGACAGCTCCTATAATTCACCCCTCCACTTT.

The CDR3: CATRVTPTDTQYF. The CDR3 DNA follows: TGTGCCACCCGGGTAACCCCCACAGATACGCAGTATTTT. This chain uses TRBV25-1 with TRBJ2-3; D gene uncertain. Germline values: CDR1 MGHDK, CDR2 SYGVNS. The V gene lost 10 bases and the J gene lost 2 bases, with 13 bases spanning the gap. CDR3 length equals 13 residues.

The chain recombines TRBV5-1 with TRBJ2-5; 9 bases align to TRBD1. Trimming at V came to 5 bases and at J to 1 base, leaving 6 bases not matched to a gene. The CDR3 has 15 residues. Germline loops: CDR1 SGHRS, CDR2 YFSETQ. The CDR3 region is CASRRTGVFQETQYF. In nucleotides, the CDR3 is TGCGCCAGCAGACGGACAGGGGTCTTCCAAGAGACCCAGTACTTC.

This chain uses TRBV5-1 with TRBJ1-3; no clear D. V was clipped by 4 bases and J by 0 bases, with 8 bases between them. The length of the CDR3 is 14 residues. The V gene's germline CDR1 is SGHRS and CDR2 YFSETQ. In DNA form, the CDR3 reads TGCGCCAGCAGCCCGGTCCCCTCTGGAAACACCATATATTTT. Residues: CASSPVPSGNTIYF.

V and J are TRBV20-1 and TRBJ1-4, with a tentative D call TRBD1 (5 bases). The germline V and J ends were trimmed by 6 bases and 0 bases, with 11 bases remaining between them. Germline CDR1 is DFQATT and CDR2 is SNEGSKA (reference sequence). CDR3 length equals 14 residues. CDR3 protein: CSAGRLATNEKLFF. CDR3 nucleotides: TGCAGTGCGGGACGGCTCGCAACTAATGAAAAACTGTTTTTT.

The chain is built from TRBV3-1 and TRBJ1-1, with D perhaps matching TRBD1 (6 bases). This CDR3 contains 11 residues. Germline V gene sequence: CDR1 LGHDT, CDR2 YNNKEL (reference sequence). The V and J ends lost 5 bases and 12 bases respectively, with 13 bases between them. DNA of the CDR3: TGTGCCAGCAGCTCACAGGGCGGGTCTTTCTTT. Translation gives CASSSQGGSFF.

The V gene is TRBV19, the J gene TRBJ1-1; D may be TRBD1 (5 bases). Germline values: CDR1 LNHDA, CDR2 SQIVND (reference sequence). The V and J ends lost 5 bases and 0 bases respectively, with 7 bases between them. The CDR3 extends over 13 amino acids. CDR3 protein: CASSGGVNTEAFF. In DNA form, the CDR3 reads TGTGCCAGTAGTGGGGGGGTGAACACTGAAGCTTTCTTT.

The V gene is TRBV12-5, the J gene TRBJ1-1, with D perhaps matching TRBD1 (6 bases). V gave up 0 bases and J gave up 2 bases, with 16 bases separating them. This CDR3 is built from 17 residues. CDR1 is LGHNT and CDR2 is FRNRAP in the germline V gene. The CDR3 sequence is CASGLVHLRDINTEAFF. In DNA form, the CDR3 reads TGTGCTAGTGGTTTGGTCCACCTACGGGACATTAACACTGAAGCTTTCTTT. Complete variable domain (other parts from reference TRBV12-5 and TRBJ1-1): DARVTQTPRHKVTEMGQEVTMRCQPILGHNTVFWYRQTMMQGLELLAYFRNRAPLDDSGMPKDRFSAEMPDATLATLKIQPSEPRDSAVYFCASGLVHLRDINTEAFFGQGTRLTVV.

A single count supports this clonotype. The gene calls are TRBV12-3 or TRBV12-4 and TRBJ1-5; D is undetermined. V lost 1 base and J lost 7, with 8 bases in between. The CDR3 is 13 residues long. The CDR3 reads CASSLVSDQPQHF. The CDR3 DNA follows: TGTGCCAGCAGTTTAGTGTCAGACCAGCCCCAGCATTTT.

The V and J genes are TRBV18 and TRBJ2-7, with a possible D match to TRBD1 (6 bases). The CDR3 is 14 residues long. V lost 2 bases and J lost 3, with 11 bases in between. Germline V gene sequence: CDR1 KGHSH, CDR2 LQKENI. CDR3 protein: CASSPGQGFYEQYF. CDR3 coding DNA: TGTGCCAGCTCACCAGGGCAGGGGTTCTACGAGCAGTACTTC.

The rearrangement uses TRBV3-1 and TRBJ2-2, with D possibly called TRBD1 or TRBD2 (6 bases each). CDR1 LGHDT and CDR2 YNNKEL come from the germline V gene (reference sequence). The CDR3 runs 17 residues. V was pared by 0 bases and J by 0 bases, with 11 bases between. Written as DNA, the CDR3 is TGTGCCAGCAGCCAAGAAGGGGGGACGACGAACACCGGGGAGCTGTTTTTT. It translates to CASSQEGGTTNTGELFF.

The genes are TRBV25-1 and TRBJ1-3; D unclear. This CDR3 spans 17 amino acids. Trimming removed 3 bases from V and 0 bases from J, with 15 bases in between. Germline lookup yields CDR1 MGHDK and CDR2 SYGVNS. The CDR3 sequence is CASSELGGDSSGNTIYF. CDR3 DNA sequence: TGTGCCAGCAGTGAGTTAGGAGGAGATAGCTCTGGAAACACCATATATTTT.

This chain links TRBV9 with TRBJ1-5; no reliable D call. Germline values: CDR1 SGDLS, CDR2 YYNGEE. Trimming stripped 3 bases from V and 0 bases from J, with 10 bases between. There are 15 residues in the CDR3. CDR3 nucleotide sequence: TGTGCCAGCAGCGCCCATGGCGATAGCAATCAGCCCCAGCATTTT. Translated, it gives CASSAHGDSNQPQHF.

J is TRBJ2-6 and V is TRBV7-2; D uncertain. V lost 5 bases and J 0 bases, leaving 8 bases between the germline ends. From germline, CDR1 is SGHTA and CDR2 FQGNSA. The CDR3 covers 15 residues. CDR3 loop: CASSPSSSGANVLTF. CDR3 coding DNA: TGTGCCAGCAGCCCAAGCAGCTCTGGGGCCAACGTCCTGACTTTC.

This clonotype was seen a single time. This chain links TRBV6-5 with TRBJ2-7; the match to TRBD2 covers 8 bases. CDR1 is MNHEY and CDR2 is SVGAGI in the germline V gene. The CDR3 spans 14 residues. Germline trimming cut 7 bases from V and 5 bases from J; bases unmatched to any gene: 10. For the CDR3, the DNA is TGTGCCAGCATCCCGGCGGGGGGCCTCCACGAGCAGTACTTC. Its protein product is CASIPAGGLHEQYF.

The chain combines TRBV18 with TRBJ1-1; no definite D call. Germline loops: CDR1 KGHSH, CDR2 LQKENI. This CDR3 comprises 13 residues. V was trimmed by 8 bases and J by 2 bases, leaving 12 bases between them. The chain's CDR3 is CASATGRNTEAFF. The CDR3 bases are TGTGCCAGCGCGACGGGTAGAAACACTGAAGCTTTCTTT.